The rows below give T cell receptor beta chains drawn from one sample of a study of TIL therapy for anti-PD-1-resistant metastatic lung cancer. Generated by immunoSEQ multiplex PCR, the TCRdb table keeps only in-frame clones and is missing some. The table lists more than 15,000 clones, roughly 85% of them singletons. The sequencing used blood, collected at baseline. The source is a person aged 25 to 80 with non-small cell lung cancer. Both conserved end residues are part of each CDR3. Fields, in order: V gene, clone size, D gene, J gene, CDR3 protein, CDR3 DNA. D genes are given only for firm matches. Expanded clones are given a class, and other clones once, few, many or no size at all.

>TRBV24-1|few|-|TRBJ1-2
CATSDPTAARGGYTF
TGTGCCACCAGTGACCCCACGGCGGCGAGGGGTGGCTACACCTTC
>TRBV13|-|-|TRBJ2-7
CASSYGGLKYEQYF
TGTGCCAGCAGCTACGGGGGATTAAAATACGAGCAGTACTTC
>TRBV20-1|-|-|TRBJ1-2
CSASQGVIEDGYTF
TGCAGTGCTAGTCAAGGGGTTATAGAGGATGGCTACACCTTC
>TRBV30|-|-|TRBJ1-3
CALGWGSGNTIYF
TGTGCCTTGGGGTGGGGATCTGGAAACACCATATATTTT
>TRBV5-4|-|-|TRBJ2-3
CASSLRGARTDTQYF
TGTGCCAGCAGCTTGCGCGGGGCCCGCACAGATACGCAGTATTTT
>TRBV10-2|few|TRBD1|TRBJ1-6
CATGALDRGNSPLHF
TGCGCCACTGGGGCACTGGACAGGGGGAATTCACCCCTCCACTTT
>TRBV10-1|once|TRBD2|TRBJ2-3
CASTQPSGTRTDTQYF
TGCGCCAGCACCCAGCCTAGCGGGACCCGCACAGATACGCAGTATTTT
>TRBV15|-|-|TRBJ1-2
CATSREGTALGYTF
TGTGCCACCAGCAGAGAGGGGACGGCCCTAGGCTACACCTTC
>TRBV11-2|-|-|TRBJ2-1
CASGQTGTTYEQFF
TGTGCCAGCGGACAGACCGGGACTACTTATGAGCAGTTCTTC
>TRBV19|-|-|TRBJ1-3
CASSISRNSGNTIYF
TGTGCCAGTAGTATTAGCCGAAACTCTGGAAACACCATATATTTT
>TRBV28|-|TRBD1|TRBJ2-7
CASSGRDSFSYEQYF
TGTGCCAGCAGTGGCCGGGACAGCTTCTCCTACGAGCAGTACTTC
>TRBV27|few|-|TRBJ1-2
CASRDRVYGYTF
TGTGCCAGCAGGGACAGAGTTTATGGCTACACCTTC
>TRBV6-2/TRBV6-3|-|-|TRBJ2-1
CASSYGTGSYPRDEQFF
TGTGCCAGCAGTTACGGCACAGGGTCTTACCCCAGGGATGAGCAGTTCTTC
>TRBV15|-|-|TRBJ1-2
CATSSRGQPYYGYTF
TGTGCCACCAGCTCGCGCGGACAGCCCTACTATGGCTACACCTTC
>TRBV5-1|-|-|TRBJ1-1
CASSSPLDTEAFF
TGCGCCAGCAGCTCCCCGTTGGACACTGAAGCTTTCTTT
>TRBV27|-|-|TRBJ2-3
CASSSTPSTDTQYF
TGTGCCAGCAGTTCTACACCGAGCACAGATACGCAGTATTTT
>TRBV6-6|-|-|TRBJ2-7
CASSYAGLYEQYF
TGTGCCAGCAGTTACGCAGGGTTGTACGAGCAGTACTTC
>TRBV9|-|TRBD1|TRBJ1-2
CASSVARGTVDGYTF
TGTGCCAGCAGCGTAGCTCGCGGGACAGTCGATGGCTACACCTTC
>TRBV27|-|TRBD2|TRBJ2-1
CASKTSGRQDEQFF
TGTGCCAGCAAAACTAGCGGGAGACAGGATGAGCAGTTCTTC
>TRBV3-1/TRBV3-2|-|-|TRBJ1-2
CASSHRNYGYTF
TGTGCCAGCAGTCACAGAAACTATGGCTACACCTTC
>TRBV2|-|-|TRBJ1-6
CASSWGGFNSPLHF
TGTGCCAGCAGTTGGGGGGGATTTAATTCACCCCTCCACTTT
>TRBV19|-|TRBD1|TRBJ2-1
CASTVTGGNNEQFF
TGTGCCAGTACTGTCACAGGGGGGAACAATGAGCAGTTCTTC
>TRBV4-2|-|TRBD2|TRBJ2-7
CASSQDLRGFSYEQYF
TGTGCCAGCAGCCAAGATTTGCGGGGGTTCTCCTACGAGCAGTACTTC
>TRBV18|-|-|TRBJ2-2
CASSPLGLWNTGELFF
TGTGCCAGCTCACCACTCGGGCTTTGGAACACCGGGGAGCTGTTTTTT
>TRBV15|-|-|TRBJ2-1
CATSRAGLDNEQFF
TGTGCCACCAGCAGAGCGGGATTGGACAATGAGCAGTTCTTC
>TRBV28|medium-sized|TRBD1|TRBJ1-1
CASGRDRVTEAFF
TGTGCCAGCGGCCGGGACAGGGTCACTGAAGCTTTCTTT
>TRBV14|-|-|TRBJ1-4
CASSQFDGNEKLFF
TGTGCCAGCAGCCAATTCGACGGAAATGAAAAACTGTTTTTT
>TRBV24-1|-|-|TRBJ2-1
CATSDFPGTSQSSYNEQFF
TGTGCCACCAGTGATTTCCCAGGTACGTCCCAGAGCTCCTACAATGAGCAGTTCTTC
>TRBV28|-|-|TRBJ2-2
CASRSNTGELFF
TGTGCCAGCAGGTCGAACACCGGGGAGCTGTTTTTT